These 17 T cell receptor beta chains were all obtained from the same sample, sequenced in a study of blood T cell repertoires in COVID-19. Libraries were prepared by immunoSEQ multiplex PCR; TCRdb keeps only in-frame clonotypes and omits some of them. The table has 110,000 to 150,000 clones, almost 85% seen once; the top ten hold just under 3%. The specimen was peripheral blood. The receptors shown here come from a man between 45 and 60 years old with acute or convalescent COVID-19.

V usage is TRBV6-6 and J usage is TRBJ1-5, with D possibly TRBD1 on 5 matching bases. This CDR3 contains 12 residues. Trimming took 2 bases from V and 8 from J, leaving 7 bases between them. Germline values: CDR1 MNHNY, CDR2 SVGAGI (reference sequence). CDR3 protein: CASSYGAKPQHF. CDR3 DNA sequence: TGTGCCAGCAGTTACGGGGCCAAGCCCCAGCATTTT.

The genes are TRBV27 and TRBJ2-7, with 7 bases matching TRBD1. The CDR3 has 15 residues. CDR1 is MNHEY and CDR2 is SMNVEV in the germline V gene (reference sequence). The ends lost 5 bases at V and 1 base at J; junction bases unmatched: 8. CDR3 region: CASSVDRNPSYEQYF. CDR3 DNA: TGTGCCAGCAGTGTGGACAGGAACCCTTCCTACGAGCAGTACTTC.

This chain connects TRBV19 to TRBJ1-5; D gene ambiguous. CDR1 LNHDA and CDR2 SQIVND come from the germline V gene (reference sequence). V lost 3 bases and J 3 bases, leaving 6 bases between the germline ends. The CDR3 runs 13 residues. The CDR3 sequence is CASSMGTNQPQHF. The CDR3 nucleotides are TGTGCCAGTAGTATGGGCACCAATCAGCCCCAGCATTTT.

This clone was observed once. The chain joins TRBV5-5 to TRBJ2-7; unclear D gene. Trimming took 9 bases from V and 6 from J, leaving 19 bases between them. The germline CDR1 and CDR2 sequences are SGHKS and YYEKEE (reference sequence). The CDR3 loop spans 13 amino acids. The CDR3 reads CATTTALFGEQYF. CDR3 DNA sequence: TGTGCCACCACTACGGCCCTCTTTGGCGAGCAGTACTTC.

CDR3 DNA sequence: TGCAGCGTCCCCCGGGTACGTAGCTCCTACAATGAGCAGTTCTTC. This translates into CSVPRVRSSYNEQFF. The V and J genes are TRBV29-1 and TRBJ2-1; D uncertain. The CDR3 covers 15 residues. CDR1 is SQVTM and CDR2 is ANQGSEA in the germline V gene. The V end lost 6 bases, the J end lost 0 bases, and 15 bases lay between the germline ends.

This clone was seen a few times. The chain links TRBV19 to TRBJ2-1; TRBD2 agrees at 7 bases. The CDR3 runs to 16 residues. V was pared by 1 base and J by 6 bases, with 9 bases of the junction left unmatched. Germline lookup yields CDR1 LNHDA and CDR2 SQIVND (reference sequence). The CDR3 DNA follows: TGTGCCAGTAGTATAGGTTTTCCAGCGGGGATCAATGAGCAGTTCTTC. It is translated as CASSIGFPAGINEQFF.

The V call is TRBV10-3, the J call TRBJ1-3, with D possibly being TRBD1 (5 bases). The CDR3 spans 15 residues. V lost 3 bases and J 4 bases, leaving 13 bases between the germline ends. Per germline, CDR1 ENHRY and CDR2 SYGVKD. CDR3 bases: TGTGCCATCAGTGATTCGGGGGGGAAGGGAAACACCATATATTTT. It yields the protein CAISDSGGKGNTIYF.

CDR3: CASRTSTGTIYF. The CDR3 nucleotides are TGTGCCAGTAGGACATCGACAGGGACCATATATTTT. The chain couples TRBV19 to TRBJ1-3; 7 nucleotides align to TRBD1. CDR1 is LNHDA, CDR2 SQIVND, per germline (reference sequence). The CDR3 runs 12 residues. Unmatched junction bases numbered 6, after V lost 6 bases and J lost 10 bases.

The V gene is TRBV6-2 or TRBV6-3, the J gene TRBJ2-1; possibly TRBD2 for D (6 bases). This CDR3 comprises 15 residues. Germline CDR1 reads MNHEY; CDR2 reads SVGEGT. Trimming took 8 bases from V and 0 from J, leaving 14 bases between them. The CDR3 loop is CASRRDFRSYNEQFF. The CDR3 nucleotides are TGTGCCAGCCGCCGGGACTTCCGCTCCTACAATGAGCAGTTCTTC.

Turning to this clone: The same CDR3 arises from other DNA sequences in this sample as well. This rearrangement joins TRBV5-5 to TRBJ1-3; D remains ambiguous. The CDR3 runs to 12 residues. The germline CDR1 and CDR2 sequences are SGHKS and YYEKEE (reference sequence). Trimming took off 4 bases at V and 4 bases at J, with 6 bases between the two ends. The DNA of the CDR3 is TGTGCCAGCAGCGCGGGAGGAAACACCATATATTTT. Residues: CASSAGGNTIYF. Filled out from reference TRBV5-5 and TRBJ1-3, the complete variable domain reads DAGVTQSPTHLIKTRGQQVTLRCSPISGHKSVSWYQQVLGQGPQFIFQYYEKEERGRGNFPDRFSARQFPNYSSELNVNALLLGDSALYLCASSAGGNTIYFGEGSWLTVV.

This clone was detected a few times. The V and J genes are TRBV19 and TRBJ1-1, with TRBD1 matching over 10 bases. This CDR3 is built from 13 residues. V was clipped by 10 bases and J by 5 bases; unmatched bases: 7. Germline assignment: CDR1 LNHDA and CDR2 SQIVND (reference sequence). The CDR3 spells CATLDRGGTEAFF. The CDR3 region has the DNA TGTGCCACCCTGGACAGGGGGGGTACTGAAGCTTTCTTT.

The chain employs TRBV7-9 and TRBJ2-3; 8 bases agree with TRBD1. Looked up from germline, CDR1 is SEHNR and CDR2 is FQNEAQ (reference sequence). J lost 8 bases, V lost 1 base, and 11 bases had no gene match. The CDR3 covers 16 residues. The CDR3 loop is CASSLGGQGRAVTQYF. CDR3 coding DNA: TGTGCCAGCAGCTTAGGCGGACAGGGCCGCGCCGTTACGCAGTATTTT.

The CDR3 DNA reads TGTGCCAGCAGTTTAATGGGTAGCGGGAGCTTTGAGCAGTTCTTC. Its translation: CASSLMGSGSFEQFF. The chain couples TRBV27 to TRBJ2-1, with TRBD2 matching over 9 bases. The length of the CDR3 is 15 residues. Trimming cost V 2 bases and J 9 bases; bases outside gene matches: 8. The germline CDR1 and CDR2 sequences are MNHEY and SMNVEV (reference sequence).

Many counts were recorded for this clone. The chain couples TRBV3-1 (or the pseudogene TRBV3-2) to TRBJ2-2; D unresolved. CDR1 LGHDT and CDR2 YNNKEL come from the germline V gene (reference sequence). This CDR3 has 13 amino acids. V shed 3 bases and J shed 4 bases, with 6 bases lying between them. The CDR3: CASSHLSTGELFF. CDR3 coding DNA: TGTGCCAGCAGCCATCTTAGCACCGGGGAGCTGTTTTTT.

This chain links TRBV9 with TRBJ1-1; 9 nucleotides align to TRBD1. CDR3 size: 13 residues. Germline V CDR1 and CDR2: SGDLS, YYNGEE. With 4 bases clipped from V and 6 bases from J, the junction kept 4 bases outside the gene matches. The CDR3 sequence: CASSLQGAPEAFF. In nucleotides, the CDR3 is TGTGCCAGCAGCCTACAGGGGGCCCCTGAAGCTTTCTTT.

This chain uses TRBV7-9 with TRBJ1-2; no clear D gene. The V end was cut by 4 bases, the J end by 7 bases, with 10 bases between. Germline V gives CDR1 SEHNR, CDR2 FQNEAQ (reference sequence). CDR3 size: 12 residues. CDR3 bases: TGTGCCAGCAGCTCCGAGGCTCGTGGCTACACCTTC. It encodes CASSSEARGYTF.

A single count supports this clone. This chain links TRBV5-4 with TRBJ1-6, with D possibly matching TRBD1 (5 bases). The CDR3 totals 16 residues. The V and J ends lost 5 bases and 7 bases respectively, with 19 bases between them. Germline CDR1 reads SGHNT; CDR2 reads YYREEE (reference sequence). The CDR3 DNA is TGTGCCAGCAGACTCCGGGGAGGGGAGCGGAATTCACCCCTCCACTTT. Residues: CASRLRGGERNSPLHF.